This T cell receptor (beta chain) was obtained from a study of blood T cell repertoires in COVID-19. This CDR3 region has 16 residues. Germline CDR1 and CDR2: LNHNV and YYDKDF (reference sequence). The germline V and J ends were trimmed by 5 bases and 0 bases, with 14 bases remaining between them. This table comes from immunoSEQ multiplex PCR, and its TCRdb copy is limited to in-frame clones, with some not included. The sample has 200,000 to 300,000 clones; roughly 90% are singletons. The sequenced sample was PBMCs or T cells enriched from blood (not recorded which). The rearrangement uses TRBV15 and TRBJ2-1, with a possible D match to TRBD1 (5 bases). The clonotype was recovered from a woman aged 25 to 39 with acute COVID-19. In nucleotides, the CDR3 is TGTGCCACCAGCGGGATGGACACCTACTCCTACAATGAGCAGTTCTTC. This encodes CATSGMDTYSYNEQFF.